One and the same sample provided the 9 T cell receptor beta chains below, sequenced in a study of T cell clonotyping in hematopoietic cell transplantation. The data were produced by immunoSEQ multiplex PCR, yet TCRdb's version contains in-frame clones alone and is incomplete. This table holds roughly 28,000 clones, under 95% found once. The time point: recipient sample about 28 days before transplant, after cytoreduction. The sample in question was peripheral blood mononuclear cells, obtained before stem cell transplant. The receptors here all came from a man aged 50-60 years with acute myeloid leukemia. Some clones in this sample may be carry-over from other donors' samples.

V usage is TRBV7-9 and J usage is TRBJ2-5; no firm D call. CDR3 size: 19 residues. V was trimmed by 8 bases and J by 2 bases, leaving 30 bases between them. Germline-derived CDR1 and CDR2 are SEHNR and FQNEAQ (reference sequence). This chain's CDR3 is CASGESVLNTWGLQETQYF. The CDR3 DNA is TGTGCCAGCGGAGAATCGGTCTTAAACACCTGGGGTCTACAAGAGACCCAGTACTTC. The complete variable domain, with remaining parts taken from reference TRBV7-9 and TRBJ2-5, reads DTGVSQNPRHKITKRGQNVTFRCDPISEHNRLYWYRQTLGQGPEFLTYFQNEAQLEKSRLLSDRFSAERPKGSFSTLEIQRTEQGDSAMYLCASGESVLNTWGLQETQYFGPGTRLLVL.

V gene TRBV28 combines with J gene TRBJ2-5; D gene unclear. Germline CDR1 reads MDHEN; CDR2 reads SYDVKM. The CDR3 covers 12 residues. V lost 6 bases, J lost 5 bases, and 10 bases lay in between. As DNA, the CDR3 is TGTGCCAGCAGGCCAACGACGGAGACCCAGTACTTC. It is translated as CASRPTTETQYF. The full variable domain, in which reference TRBV28 and TRBJ2-5 provide the parts outside the CDR3, is DVKVTQSSRYLVKRTGEKVFLECVQDMDHENMFWYRQDPGLGLRLIYFSYDVKMKEKGDIPEGYSVSREKKERFSLILESASTNQTSMYLCASRPTTETQYFGPGTRLLVL.

CDR3 protein: CAWSATSGSHGYTF. The CDR3 region has the DNA TGTGCCTGGAGCGCAACCTCAGGGTCCCATGGCTACACCTTC. This chain links TRBV30 with TRBJ1-2, with TRBD1 as a possible D gene (5 bases). This CDR3 is built from 14 residues. Trimming stripped 3 bases from V and 6 bases from J, with 17 bases between. Germline V gene lookup returns CDR1 GTSNPN and CDR2 SVGIG (reference sequence).

The chain joins TRBV28 to TRBJ2-4; 8 nucleotides match TRBD1. The CDR3 sequence is 15 residues long. The germline V gene encodes CDR1 MDHEN and CDR2 SYDVKM. V shed 8 bases and J 3 bases; nucleotides not matched to a gene: 9. CDR3 sequence: CASGGQGRVKNIQYF. CDR3 bases: TGTGCCAGCGGCGGACAGGGACGGGTCAAAAACATTCAGTACTTC. Supplemented by reference TRBV28 and TRBJ2-4, the full variable domain reads DVKVTQSSRYLVKRTGEKVFLECVQDMDHENMFWYRQDPGLGLRLIYFSYDVKMKEKGDIPEGYSVSREKKERFSLILESASTNQTSMYLCASGGQGRVKNIQYFGAGTRLSVL.

V and J are TRBV7-9 and TRBJ1-1; no firm D call. The CDR3 covers 16 residues. In germline, CDR1 is SEHNR, CDR2 FQNEAQ (reference sequence). The germline V and J ends were trimmed by 1 base and 0 bases, with 12 bases remaining between them. As DNA, the CDR3 is TGTGCCAGCAGCTTAGGGTCGGGAGGTGTGAACACTGAAGCTTTCTTT. This encodes CASSLGSGGVNTEAFF.

J is TRBJ2-7 and V is TRBV5-1; a possible D gene is TRBD2 (5 bases). The CDR3 extends over 14 amino acids. Per the germline V gene, CDR1 is SGHRS and CDR2 is YFSETQ. Trimming cost V 0 bases and J 3 bases, with 10 bases left between them. Here the CDR3 reads CASSLVGRGYEQYF. DNA of the CDR3: TGCGCCAGCAGCTTGGTGGGGAGAGGCTACGAGCAGTACTTC.

The CDR3 sequence: CASGKPGASNQPQHF. The CDR3 coding sequence is TGTGCCAGCGGGAAACCGGGCGCGAGCAATCAGCCCCAGCATTTT. V is TRBV6-1 and J is TRBJ1-5, with D unclear. Germline CDR1 and CDR2: MNHNS and SASEGT. CDR3 length equals 15 residues. V lost 8 bases, J lost 1 base, and 15 bases lay in between.

This sequence joins TRBV11-3 and TRBJ2-2; unclear D gene. Germline V lookup: CDR1 SGHNT, CDR2 YENEEA. With 6 bases removed from V and 0 bases from J, the gap between germline ends came to 14 bases. CDR3 length equals 16 residues. CDR3 residues: CASSPPWSANTGELFF. In nucleotides, the CDR3 is TGTGCCAGCAGTCCCCCCTGGTCCGCGAACACCGGGGAGCTGTTTTTT.

This sequence joins TRBV18 and TRBJ1-4; 8 bases are shared with TRBD1. J gave up 8 bases and V 3 bases, and 5 bases lay outside the gene matches. CDR3 size: 14 residues. In germline, CDR1 is KGHSH, CDR2 LQKENI. The CDR3 DNA follows: TGTGCCAGCTCACCCCCGGGACAGGCCGAAAAACTGTTTTTT. Its protein product is CASSPPGQAEKLFF.